One sample yielded the 29 T cell receptor beta chains listed below, sequenced in a study of molecular identifiers for immune sequencing clone quantification. TCRdb re-called the PCR reads through MiXCR, storing one row per CDR3 protein. The data show roughly 9,800 distinct CDR3 sequences, roughly 22% seen once. Source material: naive CD8+ T cells from blood, with Jurkat cell RNA spiked in. The subset is: FACS-sorted CD8+CD4-CCR7+CD45RA+ naive T cells. All receptors derive from a human donor in good health. Some libraries in this study had Jurkat cell RNA spiked in.

Note on this clonotype: The junction does not match germline at one end; this may be a read error. The chain carries TRBV20-1 and TRBJ2-1, with a weak D call TRBD2 (6 bases). Germline values: CDR1 DFQATT, CDR2 SNEGSKA (reference sequence). The CDR3 length is 14 residues. The CDR3 nucleotides read TGCAGTGCTAGGATAGCGGACCTCGGCAATGAGCAGATCTTC. Amino acid sequence: CSARIADLGNEQIF.

With respect to this clonotype: A much more abundant neighbour one base away suggests this may be a read error. The chain couples TRBV20-1 to TRBJ2-7; weak D call: TRBD2 (6 bases). This CDR3 contains 15 residues. V lost 3 bases and J lost 6, with 21 bases in between. Germline CDR1 reads DFQATT; CDR2 reads SNEGSKA (reference sequence). CDR3 bases: TGCAGTGCTAGGGGGAGGCTAGCGAGACGTCCCGAGCAGTACTTC. Protein product: CSARGRLARRPEQYF.

Many counts were recorded for this clonotype. The chain joins TRBV29-1 to TRBJ2-1; possibly TRBD1 for D (6 bases). With 2 bases removed from V and 10 bases from J, the gap between germline ends came to 15 bases. The CDR3 length is 13 residues. Germline CDR1 SQVTM, CDR2 ANQGSEA. The CDR3 DNA reads TGCAGCGTTGAATGGACAGATTCGAGAGAGCAGTTCTTC. Translation: CSVEWTDSREQFF.

By share of the sample, this clonotype is medium-sized. J is TRBJ1-1 and V is TRBV3-1; D is perhaps TRBD1 (6 bases). Trimming left V 0 bases short and J 5 bases short, with 13 bases between. The CDR3 sequence is 15 residues long. Germline-derived CDR1 and CDR2 are LGHDT and YNNKEL (reference sequence). CDR3 region: CASSQDSRRGTEAFF. The DNA of the CDR3 is TGTGCCAGCAGCCAAGATTCAAGGAGGGGGACTGAAGCTTTCTTT.

The sample holds a few counts of this clonotype. The chain recombines TRBV4-3 with TRBJ2-2, with D maybe TRBD2 (5 bases). Trimming pared 0 bases from V and 1 base from J, leaving 12 bases between. The CDR3 is 17 amino acids. The V gene's germline CDR1 is LGHNA and CDR2 YSLEER. CDR3 bases: TGCGCCAGCAGCCAAGATCTACCTAGCCAGAACACCGGGGAGCTGTTTTTT. As protein: CASSQDLPSQNTGELFF.

In this sample, this clonotype turned up a few times. The chain uses TRBV19 and TRBJ2-2; TRBD1 is a possible D gene (6 bases). The CDR3 is 14 residues long. The germline V and J ends were trimmed by 9 bases and 2 bases, with 13 bases remaining between them. Germline-derived CDR1 and CDR2 are LNHDA and SQIVND (reference sequence). The chain's CDR3 is CASIPGVNTGELFF. In DNA form, the CDR3 reads TGTGCCAGCATACCAGGGGTTAACACCGGGGAGCTGTTTTTT.

This clonotype is classed as medium-sized. The chain joins TRBV4-2 to TRBJ2-7; possible D gene TRBD2, 6 bases. Per germline, CDR1 LGHNA and CDR2 YNFKEQ. The CDR3 spans 16 residues. The V gene lost 1 base and the J gene lost 0 bases, with 13 bases spanning the gap. CDR3: CASSQGPGLSSYEQYF. DNA for the CDR3: TGTGCCAGCAGCCAAGGACCGGGACTCTCCTCCTACGAGCAGTACTTC.

This clonotype appeared a single time. A clone one base away is much larger, so this may be a read error. The gene calls are TRBV28 and TRBJ1-5; D ambiguous. The CDR3 has 10 amino acids. CDR1 is MDHEN, CDR2 SYDVKM, per germline. DNA of the CDR3: TGTGTCACCGGAGGACAGCCCCAGCATTTT. Protein: CVTGGQPQHF. Complete variable domain (other parts from reference TRBV28 and TRBJ1-5): DVKVTQSSRYLVKRTGEKVFLECVQDMDHENMFWYRQDPGLGLRLIYFSYDVKMKEKGDIPEGYSVSREKKERFSLILESASTNQTSMYLCVTGGQPQHFGDGTRLSIL.

Sample share makes this clonotype medium-sized. This chain connects TRBV4-3 to TRBJ2-3; possible D gene TRBD1, 5 bases. CDR1 is LGHNA and CDR2 is YSLEER in the germline V gene. CDR3 length: 17 amino acids. With 0 bases removed from V and 4 bases from J, the gap between germline ends came to 17 bases. The CDR3 DNA is TGCGCCAGCAGCCAAGATAGGGGTAGCAGGGTGGCAGATACGCAGTATTTT. Translation: CASSQDRGSRVADTQYF.

This clonotype was counted a few times. This chain links TRBV19 with TRBJ1-5; TRBD1 is a possible D gene (5 bases). Germline CDR1 is LNHDA and CDR2 is SQIVND (reference sequence). V was clipped by 7 bases and J by 7 bases, with 14 bases between them. The CDR3 runs 13 residues. CDR3 protein: CASTIGGLQPQHF. The CDR3 nucleotides read TGTGCCAGTACCATTGGGGGGTTACAGCCCCAGCATTTT.

Notes on this clonotype: At one end the junction does not follow the germline gene, possibly because of a read error. This chain connects TRBV5-3 to TRBJ2-7; D may be TRBD1 or TRBD2 (5 bases each). TRBV5-3 is recorded as an ORF, its role being uncertain. The length of the CDR3 is 13 residues. The CDR3 here is CASSLGPAFEQYF. The CDR3 DNA reads as TGTGCCAGCAGCTTGGGACCGGCCTTCGAGCAGTACTTC.

Details on this clonotype: Being one base from a much bigger clone, this may be a read error. This sequence joins TRBV6-2 or TRBV6-3 and TRBJ2-3; D gene unclear. The CDR3 sequence is 13 residues long. Per the germline V gene, CDR1 is MNHEY and CDR2 is SVGEGT. In DNA form, the CDR3 reads TGTGCCAGCGGTTACTCCGCGGCAGATACGCAGTATTTT. As protein: CASGYSAADTQYF.

This clonotype counts as medium-sized. V usage is TRBV4-3 and J usage is TRBJ2-7, with a weak D call TRBD2 (6 bases). This CDR3 is built from 15 residues. The V and J ends lost 4 bases and 2 bases respectively, with 15 bases between them. Germline CDR1 reads LGHNA; CDR2 reads YSLEER. CDR3 in amino acids: CASSPDWSGPYEQYF. In DNA, the CDR3 is TGCGCCAGCAGCCCAGATTGGAGCGGGCCCTACGAGCAGTACTTC.

On this clonotype: One end of the junction varies from germline; a read error may be responsible. The V call is TRBV7-2, the J call TRBJ2-3; D possibly corresponds to TRBD2 (5 bases). This CDR3 spans 15 amino acids. Germline V gene data show CDR1 as SGHTA and CDR2 as FQGNSA. The CDR3 spells CARSLVDSSTDTQYF. As DNA, the CDR3 is TGTGCCCGCAGCTTAGTAGACTCTAGCACAGATACGCAGTATTTC.

Comment on this clonotype: Being one base from a much bigger clone, this may be a read error. CDR3 nucleotides: TGTGCCAGCACCAAGGACTACCTAAGCACAGATAGGCAGTATTTT. Protein product: CASTKDYLSTDRQYF. The J gene is TRBJ2-3, the V gene TRBV6-2 or TRBV6-3; D is perhaps TRBD2 (6 bases). Per germline, CDR1 MNHEY and CDR2 SVGEGT. The CDR3 consists of 15 residues.

This clonotype came up a few times. A much more abundant neighbour one base away suggests this may be a read error. The gene calls are TRBV7-9 and TRBJ2-7, with 9 nucleotides matching TRBD2. This CDR3 has 15 residues. The germline V gene encodes CDR1 SEHNR and CDR2 FQNEAQ (reference sequence). CDR3 nucleotide sequence: TGTGCCAGCAGCTTAGTGCTAGCGGGGTCCTACGGGCAGTACTTC. It codes for CASSLVLAGSYGQYF.

This clonotype is medium-sized in the sample. The CDR3 here is CASSPDRGSNEKLFF. Here the CDR3 DNA reads TGTGCCAGCTCACCGGACAGGGGAAGTAATGAAAAACTGTTTTTT. The chain joins TRBV18 to TRBJ1-4; 9 positions match TRBD1. This CDR3 region has 15 residues. CDR1 is KGHSH and CDR2 is LQKENI in the germline V gene. After removal of 3 bases from V and 4 bases from J, the junction contained 3 bases not matched to a gene. The entire variable domain, with the rest obtained from reference TRBV18 and TRBJ1-4, is as follows: NAGVMQNPRHLVRRRGQEARLRCSPMKGHSHVYWYRQLPEEGLKFMVYLQKENIIDESGMPKERFSAEFPKEGPSILRIQQVVRGDSAAYFCASSPDRGSNEKLFFGSGTQLSVL.

By its share, this clonotype is medium-sized. This chain joins TRBV29-1 and TRBJ1-2; 7 bases fit TRBD1. There are 16 residues in the CDR3. With 7 bases clipped from V and 6 bases from J, the junction kept 20 bases outside the gene matches. Germline V gene data show CDR1 as SQVTM and CDR2 as ANQGSEA. The CDR3 sequence: CSATFKDREFYNGYTF. The DNA for the CDR3 is TGCAGCGCCACTTTCAAAGACAGGGAGTTTTATAATGGCTACACCTTC.

By frequency in the sample, this clonotype is medium-sized. This sequence joins TRBV20-1 and TRBJ2-3; 10 nucleotides align to TRBD1. V shed 3 bases and J 6 bases; nucleotides not matched to a gene: 6. This CDR3 contains 14 residues. From germline, CDR1 is DFQATT and CDR2 SNEGSKA (reference sequence). The CDR3 bases are TGCAGTGCTAGCCAGACAGGGGGCTATGATACGCAGTATTTT. Protein product: CSASQTGGYDTQYF.

This clonotype was seen ten or more times. CDR3 DNA: TGTGCCAGCAGCCCGAGTGTCCCAGGCGAGCAGTACTTC. It encodes CASSPSVPGEQYF. The chain recombines TRBV7-2 with TRBJ2-7; D gene uncertain. CDR3 length: 13 amino acids. Germline V CDR1 and CDR2: SGHTA, FQGNSA. The ends were cut back, 5 bases at V and 6 bases at J, with 14 bases in the middle. Using reference TRBV7-2 and TRBJ2-7 for the parts outside the CDR3, the full variable domain is GAGVSQSPSNKVTEKGKDVELRCDPISGHTALYWYRQSLGQGLEFLIYFQGNSAPDKSGLPSDRFSAERTGGSVSTLTIQRTQQEDSAVYLCASSPSVPGEQYFGPGTRLTVT.

This clonotype was observed a few times. The chain couples TRBV12-3 or TRBV12-4 to TRBJ2-3; D possibly corresponds to TRBD1 (5 bases). Deletions cut 2 bases from V and 0 bases from J, with 9 bases between. This CDR3 spans 15 amino acids. CDR3 loop: CASSLQQASTDTQYF. In DNA form, the CDR3 reads TGTGCCAGCAGTTTACAACAGGCAAGCACAGATACGCAGTATTTT.

A remark on this clonotype: A much more abundant neighbour one base away suggests this may be a read error. This rearrangement joins TRBV7-8 to TRBJ2-1; weak D call: TRBD1 (6 bases). Germline CDR1 SGHVS, CDR2 FQNEAQ. This CDR3 is built from 14 residues. This CDR3 reads CASSYRDNYSEQFF. The CDR3 DNA reads as TGTGCCAGCAGTTACCGGGACAACTACAGTGAGCAGTTCTTC.

The chain recombines TRBV7-2 with TRBJ2-3; D call uncertain. Trimming pared 8 bases from V and 2 bases from J, leaving 20 bases between. This CDR3 is 16 amino acids long. Per the germline V gene, CDR1 is SGHTA and CDR2 is FQGNSA. CDR3 nucleotide sequence: TGTACCAGCCGCCCGACGACCAACGCCTACACAGATACGCAGTATTTT. It codes for CTSRPTTNAYTDTQYF. Combining the CDR3 with reference TRBV7-2 and TRBJ2-3 gives the whole variable domain GAGVSQSPSNKVTEKGKDVELRCDPISGHTALYWYRQSLGQGLEFLIYFQGNSAPDKSGLPSDRFSAERTGGSVSTLTIQRTQQEDSAVYLCTSRPTTNAYTDTQYFGPGTRLTVL.

Worth noting for this clonotype: This may stem from a read error, because a much larger clone lies one nucleotide away. This chain joins TRBV10-1 and TRBJ2-3, with a tentative D call TRBD1 (6 bases). The CDR3 totals 14 residues. The germline CDR1 and CDR2 sequences are WNHNN and SYGVQD (reference sequence). In nucleotides, the CDR3 is TGCGCCAGCAGTTCTGGCAGGAGGACAGATACGCAGTGTTTT. Protein product: CASSSGRRTDTQCF.

Notes on this clonotype: Relative to the germline gene, one junction end is altered; a read error may explain this. V and J are TRBV7-2 and TRBJ1-5; a possible D gene is TRBD1 (5 bases). Germline V gene data show CDR1 as SGHTA and CDR2 as FQGNSA. The CDR3 totals 14 residues. This chain's CDR3 is CASSLAGGGQPPHF. In DNA, the CDR3 is TGTGCCAGCAGCTTAGCGGGGGGTGGGCAGCCCCCGCATTTT.

By share of the sample, this clonotype is medium-sized. This chain connects TRBV20-1 to TRBJ2-7; 7 bases align to TRBD1. Germline-derived CDR1 and CDR2 are DFQATT and SNEGSKA (reference sequence). The CDR3 loop spans 12 amino acids. V shed 5 bases and J 1 base; nucleotides not matched to a gene: 2. The CDR3 region has the DNA TGCAGTGCTGGGGACAGATCCTACGAGCAGTACTTC. It specifies CSAGDRSYEQYF.

Within the sample, this clonotype is medium-sized. The chain carries TRBV6-5 and TRBJ1-1; the D is unclear. The CDR3 runs 15 residues. The germline gives CDR1 MNHEY, CDR2 SVGAGI. V gave up 8 bases and J gave up 0 bases, with 16 bases separating them. The CDR3 region has the DNA TGTGCCAGCGTGGGGTCGTCGGGTATGAACACTGAAGCTTTCTTT. Translation gives CASVGSSGMNTEAFF.

On this clonotype: A read error may be the cause here, since a much bigger clone is one base away. This CDR3 fails to terminate in the conserved phenylalanine or tryptophan, so it likely reflects a read error. The V and J genes are TRBV6-5 and TRBJ2-5, with D unresolved. Looked up from germline, CDR1 is MNHEY and CDR2 is SVGAGI. V was cut by 7 bases and J by 5 bases, with 8 bases left in between. The CDR3 is 11 amino acids. The CDR3 coding sequence is TGTGCCAGCAACGACGGTGAGACCCAGTACTAC. Translated: CASNDGETQYY.

Turning to this clonotype: It may be a read error: a sequence one base away is much more abundant. The V and J genes are TRBV19 and TRBJ1-1, with D tentatively TRBD1 (6 bases). CDR3 length: 14 amino acids. With 5 bases removed from V and 4 bases from J, the gap between germline ends came to 14 bases. Per the germline V gene, CDR1 is LNHDA and CDR2 is SQIVND (reference sequence). As DNA, the CDR3 is TGTGCCAGTAGTGTAGGGGGAGTTGGCACTGAAGCTTTCTTT. Translation: CASSVGGVGTEAFF.